This TCR beta chain was observed in a study of spatial heterogeneity in lung cancer. Study-wide background: Combinations of a unique TCR and a UMI were tallied in raw reads, and on average each appeared more than ten times. Points from the study as a whole: Blood carried ubiquitous expanded tumor TCRs more at resection than follow-up.

Described time point: sample taken at primary tumor resection. Unsorted whole RNA samples from tumor, nontumor lung or frozen PBMC were sequenced. Untreated early-stage non-small cell lung cancer patients, 72 in total, were the donors. The CDR3 sequence is 12 residues long. Germline V CDR1 and CDR2: MNHEY, SMNVEV (reference sequence). V shed 10 bases and J 3 bases; nucleotides not matched to a gene: 5. TCRdb recomputed calls from the 5' RACE reads with MiXCR, one row per CDR3 protein. Here the sample spans tens of thousands of distinct CDR3 sequences, approximately 8.2% being singletons. This clonotype was picked up many times. Its target is not known.

The V and J genes are TRBV27 and TRBJ1-1; 7 bases match TRBD1. The sample in question was PBMCs, obtained at surgery. The source is a male donor with early-stage non-small cell lung cancer. The CDR3 coding sequence is TGTGCCACCAGGGGGATTCACACTGAAGCTTTCTTT. Protein: CATRGIHTEAFF.